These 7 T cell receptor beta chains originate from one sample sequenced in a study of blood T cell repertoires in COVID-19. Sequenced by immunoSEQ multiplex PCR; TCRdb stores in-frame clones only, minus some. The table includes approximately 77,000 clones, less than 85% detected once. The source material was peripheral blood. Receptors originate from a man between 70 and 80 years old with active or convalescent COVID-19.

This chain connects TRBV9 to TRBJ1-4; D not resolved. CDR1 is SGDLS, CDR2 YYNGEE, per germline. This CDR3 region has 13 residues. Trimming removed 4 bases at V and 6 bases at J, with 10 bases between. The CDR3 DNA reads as TGTGCCAGCAGCACCCGGCAGGATGAAAAACTGTTTTTT. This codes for CASSTRQDEKLFF.

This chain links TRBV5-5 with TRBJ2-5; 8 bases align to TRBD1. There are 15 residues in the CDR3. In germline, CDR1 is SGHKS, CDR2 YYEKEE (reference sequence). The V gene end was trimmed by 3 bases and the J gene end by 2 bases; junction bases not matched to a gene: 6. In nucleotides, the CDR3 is TGTGCCAGCAGCTCGATTGGACAGGGACAAGAGACCCAGTACTTC. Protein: CASSSIGQGQETQYF. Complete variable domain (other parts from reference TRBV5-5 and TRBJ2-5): DAGVTQSPTHLIKTRGQQVTLRCSPISGHKSVSWYQQVLGQGPQFIFQYYEKEERGRGNFPDRFSARQFPNYSSELNVNALLLGDSALYLCASSSIGQGQETQYFGPGTRLLVL.

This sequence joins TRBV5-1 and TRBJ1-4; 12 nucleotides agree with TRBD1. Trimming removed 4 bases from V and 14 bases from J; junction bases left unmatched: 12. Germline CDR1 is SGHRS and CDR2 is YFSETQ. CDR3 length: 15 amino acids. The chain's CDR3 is CASSPGTGGATKLFF. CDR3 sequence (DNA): TGCGCCAGCAGCCCCGGGACAGGGGGCGCGACTAAGCTGTTTTTT.

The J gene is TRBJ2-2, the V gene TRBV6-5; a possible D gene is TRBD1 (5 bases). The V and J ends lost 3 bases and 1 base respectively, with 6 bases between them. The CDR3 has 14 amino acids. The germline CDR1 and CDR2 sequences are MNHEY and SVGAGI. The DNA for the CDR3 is TGTGCCAGCAGTTATCAGGGGAACACCGGGGAGCTGTTTTTT. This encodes CASSYQGNTGELFF.

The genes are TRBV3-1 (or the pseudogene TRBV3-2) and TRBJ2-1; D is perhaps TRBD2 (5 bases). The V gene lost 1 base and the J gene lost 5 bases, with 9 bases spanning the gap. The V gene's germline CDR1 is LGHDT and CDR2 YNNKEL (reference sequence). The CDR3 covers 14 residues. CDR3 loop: CASSQASTDNEQFF. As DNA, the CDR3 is TGTGCCAGCAGCCAAGCTAGCACAGACAATGAGCAGTTCTTC.

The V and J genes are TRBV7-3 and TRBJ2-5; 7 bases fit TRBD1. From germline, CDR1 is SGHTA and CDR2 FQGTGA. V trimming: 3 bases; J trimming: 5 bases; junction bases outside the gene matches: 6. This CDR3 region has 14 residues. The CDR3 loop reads CASSFTGAGETQYF. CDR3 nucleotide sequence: TGTGCCAGCAGCTTTACAGGGGCCGGGGAGACCCAGTACTTC.

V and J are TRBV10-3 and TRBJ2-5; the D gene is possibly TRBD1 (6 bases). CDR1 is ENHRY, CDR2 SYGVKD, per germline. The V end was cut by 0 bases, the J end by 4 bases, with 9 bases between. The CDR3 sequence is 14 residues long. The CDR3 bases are TGTGCCATCAGTGAGTCTAAAGGGGGAGAGACCCAGTACTTC. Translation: CAISESKGGETQYF.